This T cell receptor (beta chain) was obtained from a study of T cell repertoires and Cas9 in healthy adults. Libraries were prepared by immunoSEQ multiplex PCR; TCRdb keeps only in-frame clonotypes and omits some of them. The data show more than 20,000 clones, over 85% seen once. Germline V gene data show CDR1 as GTSNPN and CDR2 as SVGIG (reference sequence). The CDR3 consists of 14 residues. Between the trimmed V and J ends, which lost 0 bases and 0 bases, there was a span of 6 bases. The gene calls are TRBV30 and TRBJ1-3; D is undetermined. The sequence came from a human donor in good health. The sample was CD4+ effector T cells (CD127+, CD25-, CD137-, CD154-) from PBMCs; culture status not recorded. The CDR3 reads CAWSVGFSGNTIYF. The CDR3 bases are TGTGCCTGGAGTGTGGGCTTCTCTGGAAACACCATATATTTT.